The sequence of this TCR beta chain was determined in a study of T cells after somatic rescue of genetic block. Some clones are missing from TCRdb's copy, which holds only in-frame ones; the method was immunoSEQ multiplex PCR. The sample carries 80,000 to 90,000 clones, 75% to 90% recorded once. CDR1 is SGHRS and CDR2 is YFSETQ in the germline V gene. The CDR3 totals 14 residues. The V and J ends lost 4 bases and 0 bases respectively, with 10 bases between them. The origin of this receptor is a woman under 30. The sequencing input was peripheral blood mononuclear cells (PBMCs). V and J are TRBV5-1 and TRBJ1-1, with D possibly TRBD1 on 5 matching bases. This chain's CDR3 is CASSPGLMNTEAFF. In DNA form, the CDR3 reads TGCGCCAGCAGCCCGGGGCTTATGAACACTGAAGCTTTCTTT.